This T cell receptor (beta chain) was captured by sequencing in a study of blood T cell repertoires in COVID-19 (dated by TCRdb to about 2020). About the study as a whole: The collaborator samples originated in the United States, Italy and Spain and spanned the acute and convalescent phases of COVID-19. Subjects who had been exposed to COVID-19, were actively infected with it, or had recovered from it provided the deeply sampled blood TCRbeta repertoires that made up the dataset. HLA class I and class II types, where available, came from metadata supplied by the sample provider rather than from assay-based typing. Nearly every sample came with metadata listing a de-identified subject ID, COVID-19 status, age in years and sex. Samples were obtained from the ongoing ImmuneRACE study (first 160 participants) and from over a thousand subjects provided by 6 global collaborators. The material from the prospective study consisted of cDNA or gDNA derived from T cells, B-cell-depleted T cells, or PBMCs. The repertoires were released in a freely available public database meant as a resource for research on the immune response to SARS-CoV-2.

Participants in the prospective study were aged roughly 18 to 89 years, lived in 20 to 25 United States geographic areas, and enrolled through a virtual design. In the prospective study, participants were assigned to cohorts based on the clinical history participants reported in a screening survey and a study questionnaire. Mobile phlebotomists in the prospective study collected whole blood, serum and a nasopharyngeal or oropharyngeal swab from every participant. Over a 2-month period, participants in the prospective study had the option of providing additional blood draws and questionnaires. Prospective study blood samples were shipped either frozen or at room temperature before DNA extraction. V lost 3 bases and J lost 7 bases, and the count of bases not matched to a germline gene is 8. The CDR3 sequence holds 15 residues, the cysteine and phenylalanine included. The entry retains the CDR3 DNA only, 45 bases that are in frame from base 1. The germline V gene (reference sequence) yields GTSNPN for CDR1 and SVGIG for CDR2.

TCRbeta CDR3 regions were amplified from genomic DNA by means of the immunoSEQ Assay, a bias-controlled multiplex PCR. From the authors' description of their analysis: Within the assay, amplification of reference gene primers was used to estimate how many nucleated cells each sample contained. Sequence reads were collapsed and filtered to measure the absolute abundance of every unique TCRbeta CDR3 rearrangement. For each sample, productive Simpson clonality was calculated as the square root of Simpson's diversity index over productive rearrangements. What TCRdb holds here is the immuneACCESS table cut down to in-frame rearrangements. Part of the clones is not present; checked against another copy, under half of the missing clones reflect an unresolved V gene, and the others are unexplained. V, J and clone size reflect that table, while D and trimming were determined from the DNA. Here the sample has roughly 180,000 clones; about four fifths occur a single time. Approximately 4% of the sample is taken by the ten largest.

Results and caveats for the whole study, not just this receptor: How much clinical and demographic metadata was included differed by source and by participant, and the metadata was provided uncurated.

About this clone: Its antigen is unknown. Qualities for individual bases were not recorded, and no much larger clone is one base off.

Recombination connected TRBV30 to TRBJ1-5; 11 central nucleotides agree with TRBD1. This sequence originates from a woman aged 45-59 years in a cohort exposed to, infected with or recovered from COVID-19 (not recorded which). The sample was PBMCs or T cells enriched from blood (not recorded which). The CDR3 reads as follows: CAWSRSGTGGQPQHF. The nucleotide sequence reads TGTGCCTGGAGCCGATCCGGGACAGGGGGACAGCCCCAGCATTTT.